One sample yielded the 13 T cell receptor beta chains listed below, sequenced in a study of HIV-infected children after antiretroviral therapy interruption. A 3' RACE protocol on RNA, with unique molecular identifiers, produced the TCR library. TCRdb recomputed calls from the 3' RACE reads with MiXCR, one row per CDR3 protein. The table includes about 89,000 distinct CDR3 sequences, under 8% detected once. Treatment in this sample: PENTA 11 planned treatment interruption arm or continuous ART arm. The sample was CD45RA+ CD4+ T cells from PBMCs, pooled from several time points, taken from a donor given antiretroviral therapy, either interrupted or continuous. Subset described: naive CD4+ CD45RA+ CD45RO- T cells. The receptors shown here come from a pool of human donors with HIV.

The chain uses TRBV6-6 and TRBJ2-2; the D gene is possibly TRBD1 (6 bases). Germline-derived CDR1 and CDR2 are MNHNY and SVGAGI (reference sequence). The CDR3 spans 17 residues. Trimming shortened V by 2 bases and J by 1 base, and 14 bases separated the two germline ends. DNA of the CDR3: TGTGCCAGCAGTTACCACGGTACAGGGCTGAACACCGGGGAGCTGTTTTTT. It specifies CASSYHGTGLNTGELFF.

The V and J genes are TRBV19 and TRBJ1-2; the match to TRBD1 covers 7 bases. The CDR3 sequence is 15 residues long. The junction had 10 bases not matched to a gene; V was cut back by 5 bases and J by 4 bases. CDR1 and CDR2 from the germline V gene are LNHDA and SQIVND (reference sequence). CDR3 DNA: TGTGCCAGTAGTCCATCCGGGACAGATATCTATGGCTACACCTTC. Protein sequence: CASSPSGTDIYGYTF.

The rearrangement joins TRBV10-1 to TRBJ1-1; TRBD1 matches at 10 bases. Germline loops: CDR1 WNHNN, CDR2 SYGVQD (reference sequence). The CDR3 spans 16 residues. With V trimmed by 4 bases and J by 5 bases, 10 bases remained unmatched. The CDR3 spells CASSVDRGLFGTEAFF. CDR3 DNA: TGCGCCAGCAGTGTTGACAGGGGGCTTTTCGGGACTGAAGCTTTCTTT.

This clonotype was observed at least ten times. The V call is TRBV6-6, the J call TRBJ2-7; D not certain. The germline CDR1 and CDR2 sequences are MNHNY and SVGAGI (reference sequence). V lost 2 bases to trimming and J lost 3 bases, with 8 bases between them. There are 13 residues in the CDR3. CDR3 nucleotides: TGTGCCAGCAGTTACCACAAATTCTACGAGCAGTACTTC. Translating gives CASSYHKFYEQYF.

This clonotype was detected ten times or more. The J gene is TRBJ2-3, the V gene TRBV7-2; 7 nucleotides match TRBD2. CDR1 and CDR2 (germline): SGHTA, FQGNSA. With V trimmed by 7 bases and J by 2 bases, 6 bases remained unmatched. This CDR3 is built from 14 residues. In DNA form, the CDR3 reads TGTGCCAGCACCCCCCTAGCGGCCACAGATACGCAGTATTTT. This sequence encodes CASTPLAATDTQYF.

This clonotype was counted ten times or more. V gene TRBV7-9 combines with J gene TRBJ1-5; no reliable D call. Germline V gene sequence: CDR1 SEHNR, CDR2 FQNEAQ (reference sequence). The CDR3 runs 14 residues. The V end was cut by 1 base, the J end by 0 bases, with 4 bases between. CDR3 nucleotides: TGTGCCAGCAGCTTAGGGGCTAGCAATCAGCCCCAGCATTTT. It translates to CASSLGASNQPQHF.

The chain is built from TRBV18 and TRBJ2-5, with 11 positions matching TRBD2. The CDR3 extends over 19 amino acids. Germline CDR1 is KGHSH and CDR2 is LQKENI. V was pared by 6 bases and J by 4 bases, with 19 bases of the junction left unmatched. The CDR3: CASSPTSGLAAGVRETQYF. The DNA of the CDR3 is TGTGCCAGCTCGCCTACTTCGGGACTAGCGGCCGGAGTGCGAGAGACCCAGTACTTC.

This clonotype was detected ten times or more. The J gene is TRBJ1-3, the V gene TRBV3-1; D unresolved. The CDR3 runs to 16 residues. Trimming removed 0 bases at V and 1 base at J, with 10 bases between. Germline values: CDR1 LGHDT, CDR2 YNNKEL (reference sequence). The CDR3 is CASSQESRASGNTIYF. The CDR3 nucleotides read TGTGCCAGCAGCCAAGAATCGAGGGCGTCTGGAAACACCATATATTTT.

The chain is built from TRBV12-3 or TRBV12-4 and TRBJ2-1, with D hard to call. The CDR3 extends over 17 amino acids. Between the trimmed V and J ends, which lost 3 bases and 4 bases, there was a span of 19 bases. The CDR3, as DNA: TGTGCCAGCAGTTTGTTTCGGACCCCCATGGGGTACAATGAGCAGTTCTTC. Protein sequence: CASSLFRTPMGYNEQFF.

The chain has TRBV18 and TRBJ2-6; D ambiguous. This CDR3 spans 16 amino acids. V was cut by 1 base and J by 0 bases, with 7 bases left in between. Germline V gene sequence: CDR1 KGHSH, CDR2 LQKENI. The CDR3 is CASSPLSFSGANVLTF. DNA for the CDR3: TGTGCCAGCTCACCACTTTCCTTCTCTGGGGCCAACGTCCTGACTTTC.

This clonotype appeared many times. The chain is built from TRBV19 and TRBJ2-1; the match to TRBD2 covers 9 bases. There are 17 residues in the CDR3. Unmatched junction bases numbered 7, after V lost 2 bases and J lost 2 bases. Germline CDR1 and CDR2: LNHDA and SQIVND (reference sequence). The CDR3 spells CASSIRGSSGTYNEQFF. The DNA of the CDR3 is TGTGCCAGTAGTATAAGAGGGTCTAGCGGGACCTACAATGAGCAGTTCTTC.

This clonotype was counted between two and nine times. This chain links TRBV6-2 or TRBV6-3 with TRBJ1-1; tentative D call: TRBD1 (5 bases). CDR3 length equals 13 residues. Germline CDR1 reads MNHEY; CDR2 reads SVGEGT. The ends were cut back, 8 bases at V and 3 bases at J, with 13 bases in the middle. CDR3 coding DNA: TGTGCCAGCGGGGGGACGGGACACACTGAAGCTTTCTTT. Its translation: CASGGTGHTEAFF.

This clonotype showed up many times. The chain uses TRBV10-3 and TRBJ2-5, with D maybe TRBD1 (5 bases). This CDR3 contains 12 residues. Looked up from germline, CDR1 is ENHRY and CDR2 is SYGVKD. Deletions cut 10 bases from V and 4 bases from J, with 13 bases between. The CDR3 region is CASRGDAETQYF. The CDR3 DNA sequence: TGTGCCAGTAGGGGCGACGCAGAGACCCAGTACTTC.